The clone carrying this T cell receptor beta chain was observed at least ten times. Diagnoses were made from clinical symptoms, serum measures (thyroxine and TRAb), thyroid ultrasound and orbital computed tomography. The data stem from a study of T cells in Graves' hyperthyroidism and ophthalmopathy. The V and J ends lost 1 base and 0 bases respectively, with 7 bases between them. Germline loops: CDR1 DFQATT, CDR2 SNEGSKA (reference sequence). CDR3 length: 13 residues. TCR beta CDR3 region amplification was performed from RNA transcripts. Initially, a first-round RT-PCR of the TCR CDR3 employed the HTBI primer set. TCRdb processed the multiplex PCR reads anew with MiXCR; each CDR3 protein has one entry. Here the sample spans about 560,000 distinct CDR3 sequences, approximately 15% being singletons.

The sequenced material came from blood. This clonotype was sampled from a woman in her late teens or twenties with Graves' hyperthyroidism. J is TRBJ2-7 and V is TRBV20-1, with D unresolved. For the CDR3, the DNA is TGCAGTGCTAGAGCTGAGAGCTCCTACGAGCAGTACTTC. This codes for CSARAESSYEQYF.